This T cell receptor beta chain emerged from a study of Ad26.COV2.S vaccination and SARS-CoV-2 variants. Turning to the study itself: Administration of Ad26.COV2.S was intramuscular, either once or twice 56 days apart.

The V and J ends lost 0 bases and 11 bases, in that order; junction bases with no gene match: 5. The CDR3 length is 15 residues. Germline-derived CDR1 and CDR2 are MNHNS and SASEGT. Points from the study as a whole: Greater spike-specific TCR breadth was seen in vaccine recipients than in placebo recipients. Analyses that measured TCR breadth and depth may have underestimated total T cell responses.

Sequencing was performed with immunoSEQ multiplex PCR; in TCRdb, only in-frame clones are kept and a portion is missing. The repertoire holds fewer than 800,000 clones, with roughly nine tenths as singletons. This clone has a handful of counts. As yet, its antigen is unknown. As for treatment: some 20 received Ad26.COV2.S at low or high dose, single or two shots; 5 received placebo; per-sample allocation not given. It was on day 63 after the first vaccine or placebo injection that samples were taken. In Boston, the donor was an adult between 18-55 years of age. The clonotype comes from a person aged 18-60 years who received the Ad26.COV2.S COVID-19 vaccine or a placebo. The chain has TRBV6-1 and TRBJ1-6; 9 bases line up with TRBD1. The source material was peripheral blood, sampled in a trial of Ad26.COV2.S vaccine versus placebo. CDR3 amino acids: CASSEAGQGLPPLHF. The CDR3 region has the DNA TGTGCCAGCAGTGAAGCGGGACAGGGTTTGCCACCCCTCCACTTT.